The TCR beta chain under discussion was sequenced for a study of blood T cells in healthy people across ages. Points from the study as a whole: Expanded clonotype changes were possibly confounded by unknown donor CMV status.

The second PCR ran about 6 to 12 cycles with a sample-barcoded 5' primer and J-beta primers. TCRdb itself ran the 5' RACE reads through MiXCR, one entry per CDR3 protein. The data contain about 1.6 million distinct CDR3 sequences, roughly a third of them singletons. The germline gives CDR1 MNHNS, CDR2 SASEGT. The CDR3 runs 17 residues. Around 10 milliliters of peripheral blood were drawn from each donor. As to this clonotype: What it binds is unknown. The junction and the germline gene differ at one end; a read error may be behind it.

Sequenced input: blood. This receptor was taken from a woman aged 30 to 39 in good health. The genes are TRBV6-1 and TRBJ2-1; TRBD1 aligns across 7 bases. CDR3 DNA: TGTGCCAGCAGTAAAGGGACAGCAACACCCATTTACAATGAGCGGTTCTTC. It specifies CASSKGTATPIYNERFF.